The 32 T cell receptor beta chains in this list originate from one sample, sequenced in a study of OX40 agonist ivuxolimab in advanced cancers. Profiled with immunoSEQ multiplex PCR; TCRdb holds only in-frame clones, not every one. The sample holds fewer than 100,000 clones, roughly four fifths seen once. The sequences come from CD4+ or CD8+ T cells sorted from blood, collected in a trial of the OX40 agonist ivuxolimab. These receptors were collected from an adult with an advanced solid tumor such as melanoma, head and neck, liver or kidney cancer.

This chain joins TRBV27 and TRBJ1-6; tentative D call: TRBD1 (5 bases). V lost 4 bases to trimming and J lost 6 bases, with 10 bases between them. This CDR3 spans 14 amino acids. Germline assignment: CDR1 MNHEY and CDR2 SMNVEV (reference sequence). CDR3 residues: CASSSGFGNSPLHF. CDR3 bases: TGTGCCAGCAGTTCAGGGTTTGGTAATTCACCCCTCCACTTT.

The count of this clone is one. This chain uses TRBV6-5 with TRBJ1-5; D unresolved. CDR1 is MNHEY, CDR2 SVGAGI, per germline. The CDR3 contains 15 residues. Trimming removed 3 bases at V and 2 bases at J, with 11 bases between. The CDR3 DNA reads TGTGCCAGCAGTTATACGGCGCTAGGCAATCAGCCCCAGCATTTT. Its protein product is CASSYTALGNQPQHF.

The CDR3 reads CASSQRQGATNTEAFF. CDR3 DNA: TGCGCCAGCAGCCAAAGACAGGGGGCTACGAACACTGAAGCTTTCTTT. V and J are TRBV5-1 and TRBJ1-1; 10 bases match TRBD1. The CDR3 totals 16 residues. J was trimmed by 1 base and V by 4 bases; bases with no gene match: 7. The germline CDR1 and CDR2 sequences are SGHRS and YFSETQ.

J is TRBJ2-3 and V is TRBV13; a weak D match, TRBD2 (6 bases). There are 18 residues in the CDR3. Germline lookup yields CDR1 PRHDT and CDR2 FYEKMQ (reference sequence). V gave up 3 bases and J gave up 2 bases, with 21 bases separating them. CDR3 sequence: CASSFGGFLFQPTDTQYF. DNA for the CDR3: TGTGCCAGCAGCTTTGGGGGGTTTCTCTTCCAACCCACAGATACGCAGTATTTT.

This chain links TRBV5-1 with TRBJ2-2; D is undetermined. V lost 0 bases, J lost 7 bases, and 10 bases lay in between. Per the germline V gene, CDR1 is SGHRS and CDR2 is YFSETQ. The length of the CDR3 is 14 residues. The CDR3 nucleotides are TGCGCCAGCAGCTTGGTACCGGAGATCGGGGAGCTGTTTTTT. This encodes CASSLVPEIGELFF.

The chain carries TRBV10-3 and TRBJ1-6; 10 positions agree with TRBD1. Germline-derived CDR1 and CDR2 are ENHRY and SYGVKD. This CDR3 region has 17 residues. The trim removed 0 bases at V and 6 bases at J, leaving 5 bases unmatched. The DNA of the CDR3 is TGTGCCATCAGTGAGTCTTCGACAGGGGGCCGTAATTCACCCCTCCACTTT. Translating gives CAISESSTGGRNSPLHF.

V is TRBV9 and J is TRBJ2-3, with TRBD1 as a possible D gene (6 bases). CDR1 SGDLS and CDR2 YYNGEE come from the germline V gene. The CDR3 is made up of 16 amino acids. V lost 0 bases and J 2 bases, leaving 13 bases between the germline ends. CDR3 sequence (DNA): TGTGCCAGCAGCGTAGCGCCGGGACATGACACAGATACGCAGTATTTT. This gives the protein CASSVAPGHDTDTQYF.

The count of this clone is one. The V gene is TRBV6-4, the J gene TRBJ2-3; maybe TRBD2 (5 bases). The CDR3 has 15 residues. CDR1 is MRHNA and CDR2 is SNTAGT in the germline V gene. The V end lost 6 bases, the J end lost 2 bases, and 15 bases lay between the germline ends. CDR3 sequence: CASSERGSYTDTQYF. CDR3 nucleotides: TGTGCCAGCAGCGAACGGGGTTCGTACACAGATACGCAGTATTTT.

This chain links TRBV2 with TRBJ2-7; 10 nucleotides agree with TRBD1. The CDR3 is made up of 13 amino acids. Germline V gives CDR1 SNHLY, CDR2 FYNNEI. V trimming: 8 bases; J trimming: 1 base; junction bases outside the gene matches: 2. CDR3 residues: CASGTGVSYEQYV. CDR3 coding DNA: TGTGCCAGCGGGACAGGGGTATCCTACGAGCAGTACGTC.

The genes are TRBV28 and TRBJ1-1; D possibly corresponds to TRBD1 (6 bases). V was cut by 3 bases and J by 1 base, with 9 bases left in between. Germline-derived CDR1 and CDR2 are MDHEN and SYDVKM. The CDR3 spans 14 residues. CDR3 residues: CASSFGTTNTEAFF. CDR3 DNA: TGTGCCAGCAGTTTCGGGACAACGAACACTGAAGCTTTCTTT.

This clone has a handful of counts. The V and J genes are TRBV4-3 and TRBJ2-1, with 10 nucleotides matching TRBD2. V lost 0 bases, J lost 4 bases, and 12 bases stayed unmatched. The CDR3 sequence is 19 residues long. Germline V lookup: CDR1 LGHNA, CDR2 YSLEER. CDR3 protein: CASSQDGLVASGGYNEQFF. The CDR3 DNA sequence: TGCGCCAGCAGCCAAGATGGGCTAGTAGCTAGCGGGGGTTACAATGAGCAGTTCTTC.

The gene calls are TRBV28 and TRBJ1-3; D perhaps matches TRBD1 (5 bases). Trimming stripped 6 bases from V and 0 bases from J, with 15 bases between. This CDR3 spans 16 amino acids. Germline loops: CDR1 MDHEN, CDR2 SYDVKM. The CDR3 reads CASSHAGHHSGNTIYF. CDR3 coding DNA: TGTGCCAGCAGCCACGCCGGACACCACTCTGGAAACACCATATATTTT.

CDR3 in DNA: TGCGCCAGCAGCTTGGGACAGGGTTTCAGTGAGCAGTTCTTC. The encoded protein is CASSLGQGFSEQFF. This chain links TRBV5-1 with TRBJ2-1, with 7 bases aligning to TRBD1. The ends lost 0 bases at V and 9 bases at J; junction bases unmatched: 6. The CDR3 is made up of 14 amino acids. Germline values: CDR1 SGHRS, CDR2 YFSETQ.

The chain is built from TRBV7-9 and TRBJ2-7; D gene unclear. CDR3 length: 13 amino acids. CDR1 is SEHNR and CDR2 is FQNEAQ in the germline V gene (reference sequence). V was shortened by 5 bases and J by 2 bases, with 10 bases between the two germline ends. CDR3 coding DNA: TGTGCCAGCAGCCCTTATGGACCCTACGAGCAGTACTTC. Protein: CASSPYGPYEQYF.

This chain joins TRBV5-6 and TRBJ1-1, with D unclear. The CDR3 totals 13 residues. V lost 2 bases and J lost 3, with 8 bases in between. Per the germline V gene, CDR1 is SGHDT and CDR2 is YYEEEE. In nucleotides, the CDR3 is TGTGCCAGCAGCTTCGATGGGTACACTGAAGCTTTCTTT. Translating it yields CASSFDGYTEAFF.

The chain carries TRBV7-9 and TRBJ1-1; no clear D. Trimming pared 5 bases from V and 1 base from J, leaving 11 bases between. The germline V gene has CDR1 SEHNR and CDR2 FQNEAQ (reference sequence). CDR3 length: 14 amino acids. The CDR3 sequence: CASSHSFQNTEAFF. DNA of the CDR3: TGTGCCAGCAGCCACTCCTTCCAGAACACTGAAGCTTTCTTT.

The rearrangement uses TRBV5-5 and TRBJ1-5, with D uncertain. The V gene lost 1 base and the J gene lost 5 bases, with 7 bases spanning the gap. Germline V gene sequence: CDR1 SGHKS, CDR2 YYEKEE (reference sequence). CDR3 length: 13 amino acids. The CDR3 sequence is CASSLIRDQPQHF. DNA of the CDR3: TGTGCCAGCAGCTTGATAAGGGATCAGCCCCAGCATTTT.

This chain uses TRBV7-2 with TRBJ1-4; D unresolved. Per the germline V gene, CDR1 is SGHTA and CDR2 is FQGNSA. The CDR3 loop spans 15 amino acids. Trimming left V 0 bases short and J 8 bases short, with 13 bases between. The CDR3 region has the DNA TGTGCCAGCAGCTTAGCAGGGCAGTTATGGGAAAAACTGTTTTTT. Its protein is CASSLAGQLWEKLFF. The full variable domain, with the rest looked up from reference TRBV7-2 and TRBJ1-4, is GAGVSQSPSNKVTEKGKDVELRCDPISGHTALYWYRQSLGQGLEFLIYFQGNSAPDKSGLPSDRFSAERTGGSVSTLTIQRTQQEDSAVYLCASSLAGQLWEKLFFGSGTQLSVL.

V gene TRBV5-1 combines with J gene TRBJ2-1; D is unresolved. Trimming cost V 5 bases and J 1 base, with 10 bases left between them. The CDR3 sequence is 14 residues long. Germline V CDR1 and CDR2: SGHRS, YFSETQ. CDR3 DNA sequence: TGCGCCAGCAGTAGGGCAACTTCCTACAATGAGCAGTTCTTC. Residues: CASSRATSYNEQFF.

The chain links TRBV9 to TRBJ1-3, with D possibly matching TRBD1 (6 bases). Trimming removed 4 bases at V and 0 bases at J, with 11 bases between. CDR3 length equals 15 residues. Germline CDR1 is SGDLS and CDR2 is YYNGEE. CDR3 DNA sequence: TGTGCCAGCAGCTCCAGGGGAGACTCTGGAAACACCATATATTTT. Protein: CASSSRGDSGNTIYF.

In its sample, this clone was seen once. This chain connects TRBV6-5 to TRBJ2-1; 7 bases agree with TRBD2. The CDR3 extends over 12 amino acids. CDR1 is MNHEY and CDR2 is SVGAGI in the germline V gene. With 7 bases clipped from V and 9 bases from J, the junction kept 6 bases outside the gene matches. The CDR3 loop reads CASTGTTGEQFF. The CDR3 coding sequence is TGTGCCAGCACCGGGACTACTGGTGAGCAGTTCTTC.

V usage is TRBV7-3 and J usage is TRBJ2-3; 12 bases match TRBD2. Looked up from germline, CDR1 is SGHTA and CDR2 is FQGTGA. This CDR3 is 15 amino acids long. Trimming cost V 5 bases and J 2 bases; bases outside gene matches: 2. The CDR3 nucleotides are TGTGCCAGCAGCCGGACTAGCGGGAACACAGATACGCAGTATTTT. It specifies CASSRTSGNTDTQYF.

The chain combines TRBV5-6 with TRBJ1-2; TRBD1 aligns across 8 bases. Germline CDR1 reads SGHDT; CDR2 reads YYEEEE. The J segment lost 5 bases and the V segment lost 6 bases, leaving 6 bases of the junction unmatched. The length of the CDR3 is 13 residues. The CDR3 coding sequence is TGTGCCAGCACCACAACAGGGGGATATGGCTACACCTTC. Translated: CASTTTGGYGYTF.

The J gene is TRBJ1-5, the V gene TRBV19; no firm D call. V was cut by 6 bases and J by 0 bases, with 12 bases left in between. The CDR3 has 15 amino acids. Germline-derived CDR1 and CDR2 are LNHDA and SQIVND (reference sequence). The CDR3 spells CASRGGGYSNQPQHF. CDR3 nucleotides: TGTGCCAGTAGGGGCGGCGGCTATAGCAATCAGCCCCAGCATTTT.

The chain uses TRBV30 and TRBJ1-1; D is ambiguous. This CDR3 spans 14 amino acids. The germline V and J ends were trimmed by 2 bases and 0 bases, with 10 bases remaining between them. Germline V gene sequence: CDR1 GTSNPN, CDR2 SVGIG (reference sequence). This CDR3 is CAWSIPYMNTEAFF. The CDR3 nucleotides are TGTGCCTGGAGTATACCATATATGAACACTGAAGCTTTCTTT.

This clone was counted a few times. The chain links TRBV18 to TRBJ2-7, with no clear D. The CDR3 extends over 15 amino acids. With 0 bases removed from V and 6 bases from J, the gap between germline ends came to 15 bases. Germline lookup yields CDR1 KGHSH and CDR2 LQKENI. This chain's CDR3 is CASSPPTAASGEQYF. The CDR3, as DNA: TGTGCCAGCTCACCACCGACCGCGGCTTCGGGCGAGCAGTACTTC.

The CDR3 coding sequence is TGCGCCAGCAGCCATAGACACCCGACTAACTATGGCTACACCTTC. Translation gives CASSHRHPTNYGYTF. The chain recombines TRBV4-3 with TRBJ1-2; D is unresolved. The CDR3 sequence is 15 residues long. Trimming left V 3 bases short and J 0 bases short, with 11 bases between. Germline V gene data show CDR1 as LGHNA and CDR2 as YSLEER.

The chain joins TRBV6-4 to TRBJ1-6, with TRBD1 matching 8 bases. V lost 5 bases to trimming and J lost 6 bases; unmatched junction nucleotides: 6. CDR1 and CDR2 (germline): MRHNA, SNTAGT. This CDR3 has 15 amino acids. CDR3 sequence reads: CASSSGTGRNSPLHF. Written as DNA, the CDR3 is TGTGCCAGCAGTTCCGGGACAGGCCGTAATTCACCCCTCCACTTT.

The V gene is TRBV5-1, the J gene TRBJ1-5; 7 nucleotides align to TRBD1. CDR3 length: 20 amino acids. The V and J ends lost 6 bases and 0 bases, in that order; junction bases with no gene match: 21. Germline CDR1 reads SGHRS; CDR2 reads YFSETQ. The DNA of the CDR3 is TGCGCCAGCACCCAGTGGGAAGGACAGGAACTCTCTTATAGCAATCAGCCCCAGCATTTT. Amino acids: CASTQWEGQELSYSNQPQHF.

The genes are TRBV27 and TRBJ2-2; D is perhaps TRBD1 (8 bases). Deletions cut 5 bases from V and 4 bases from J, with 17 bases between. CDR3 length: 16 residues. CDR1 is MNHEY, CDR2 SMNVEV, per germline (reference sequence). As DNA, the CDR3 is TGTGCCAGCAGTAAATACAGGGGGGAGGGCACCGGGGAGCTGTTTTTT. Translating it yields CASSKYRGEGTGELFF.

The rearrangement joins TRBV11-2 to TRBJ2-2; 9 bases map to TRBD1. The trim removed 5 bases at V and 5 bases at J, leaving 6 bases unmatched. This CDR3 contains 15 residues. In germline, CDR1 is SGHAT, CDR2 FQNNGV. The CDR3 DNA sequence: TGTGCCAGCAGCACAGGGACAGGGAGGACCGGGGAGCTGTTTTTT. Encoded protein: CASSTGTGRTGELFF.

The V gene is TRBV5-6, the J gene TRBJ2-1; 9 bases agree with TRBD2. Germline CDR1 reads SGHDT; CDR2 reads YYEEEE. The CDR3 is 17 amino acids. Unmatched junction bases numbered 9, after V lost 0 bases and J lost 5 bases. The CDR3 nucleotides are TGTGCCAGCAGCTTGGTGCCGGGTAGCGGGAGTCACAATGAGCAGTTCTTC. Amino acid sequence: CASSLVPGSGSHNEQFF.